This entry describes one T cell receptor beta chain. The antigen is undetermined. In the PCR, 60 Vbeta and 13 Jbeta primers were used. Clones were read by immunoSEQ multiplex PCR, and TCRdb kept only the in-frame ones, dropping some. Of 140,000 or so clones in the sample, 84% were seen once. These data are taken from a study of cytomegalovirus exposure and HLA in healthy donors. Broader study findings: Immune exposure data for these donors was limited to CMV serostatus.

The CDR3 sequence is 14 residues long. V was pared by 3 bases and J by 3 bases, with 2 bases of the junction left unmatched. Germline V CDR1 and CDR2: SGHVS, FNYEAQ. The chain carries TRBV7-6 and TRBJ2-7; 10 bases are shared with TRBD1. Sample: PBMCs. The TCR originated in a boy aged 2-9 years in good health and CMV-seronegative. The chain's CDR3 is CASSFGQGDYEQYF. CDR3 DNA sequence: TGTGCCAGCAGCTTCGGACAGGGGGACTACGAGCAGTACTTC.